The 25 T cell receptor beta chains below all came from one sample that was sequenced in a study of neurological immune-mediated disorders. One entry per CDR3 protein, called by TCRdb with MiXCR from the 5' RACE reads. The sample has 48,000 or so distinct CDR3 sequences, 10% seen once; the top ten hold around 21%. Sequenced: PBMCs. These receptor sequences come from a woman in her thirties or forties with HTLV-1-associated myelopathy (HAM/TSP).

This clonotype has ten or more counts. The chain uses TRBV4-1 and TRBJ2-5; 7 nucleotides agree with TRBD1. Germline V lookup: CDR1 MGHRA, CDR2 YSYEKL. The CDR3 covers 16 residues. The J segment lost 5 bases and the V segment lost 1 base, leaving 10 bases of the junction unmatched. The CDR3 bases are TGCGCCAGCAGCCAAGCTCGAACAGGGGTTTTGGAGACCCAGTACTTC. Its translation is CASSQARTGVLETQYF.

This clonotype showed up many times. V usage is TRBV3-1 and J usage is TRBJ1-1, with D uncertain. Germline V lookup: CDR1 LGHDT, CDR2 YNNKEL (reference sequence). The germline V and J ends were trimmed by 1 base and 8 bases, with 11 bases remaining between them. This CDR3 comprises 13 residues. DNA for the CDR3: TGTGCCAGCAGCCAAGGATGGGAACAAGAAGCTTTCTTT. It codes for CASSQGWEQEAFF.

At least ten counts were recorded for this clonotype. V usage is TRBV4-1 and J usage is TRBJ2-2, with 11 bases aligning to TRBD2. The CDR3 length is 15 residues. V shed 7 bases and J 4 bases; nucleotides not matched to a gene: 5. From germline, CDR1 is MGHRA and CDR2 YSYEKL. CDR3: CASMGLAGGTGELFF. The CDR3 DNA reads as TGCGCCAGCATGGGGCTAGCGGGGGGCACCGGGGAGCTGTTTTTT.

The genes are TRBV10-3 and TRBJ2-7; 7 nucleotides match TRBD1. V was clipped by 7 bases and J by 4 bases; unmatched bases: 1. CDR1 is ENHRY, CDR2 SYGVKD, per germline. The CDR3 loop spans 11 amino acids. DNA for the CDR3: TGTGCCATCACACAGGGGTACGAGCAGTACTTC. Its protein is CAITQGYEQYF.

This clonotype was seen ten or more times. The gene calls are TRBV5-5 and TRBJ2-1; D is unclear. The CDR3 has 14 amino acids. Germline loops: CDR1 SGHKS, CDR2 YYEKEE (reference sequence). V was pared by 0 bases and J by 1 base, with 5 bases between. CDR3 coding DNA: TGTGCCAGCAGCTTGGCTGGTTCCTACAATGAGCAGTTCTTC. It is translated as CASSLAGSYNEQFF.

This clonotype rates as medium-sized (0.01 to 0.1%). V gene TRBV4-1 combines with J gene TRBJ2-7, with TRBD1 identical over 8 bases. The germline V gene has CDR1 MGHRA and CDR2 YSYEKL. V shed 0 bases, J shed 2 bases, and the junction held 12 bases outside the gene matches. The CDR3 totals 18 residues. This CDR3 is CASSQDRVEGQGTYEQYF. The CDR3 DNA follows: TGCGCCAGCAGCCAAGATCGGGTTGAAGGACAGGGCACCTACGAGCAGTACTTC.

Sample share makes this clonotype medium-sized (0.01 to 0.1%). The V gene is TRBV7-8, the J gene TRBJ2-2, with D maybe TRBD2 (6 bases). The CDR3 consists of 15 residues. V lost 1 base, J lost 0 bases, and 6 bases lay in between. In germline, CDR1 is SGHVS, CDR2 FQNEAQ. The CDR3 is CASSLVAANTGELFF. In nucleotides, the CDR3 is TGTGCCAGCAGCTTAGTAGCGGCGAACACCGGGGAGCTGTTTTTT. Filled out from reference TRBV7-8 and TRBJ2-2, the complete variable domain reads GAGVSQSPRYKVAKRGQDVALRCDPISGHVSLFWYQQALGQGPEFLTYFQNEAQLDKSGLPSDRFFAERPEGSVSTLKIQRTQQEDSAVYLCASSLVAANTGELFFGEGSRLTVL.

This clonotype was recorded many times. V gene TRBV15 combines with J gene TRBJ2-1; D is unclear. The CDR3 sequence is 11 residues long. Germline CDR1 and CDR2: LNHNV and YYDKDF (reference sequence). The V end was cut by 6 bases, the J end by 8 bases, with 8 bases between. DNA of the CDR3: TGTGCCACCAGTCACAATTATGAGCAGTTCTTC. The encoded protein is CATSHNYEQFF.

The chain links TRBV19 to TRBJ1-5; D uncertain. From germline, CDR1 is LNHDA and CDR2 SQIVND (reference sequence). This CDR3 spans 13 amino acids. V was trimmed by 3 bases and J by 7 bases, leaving 10 bases between them. CDR3 in DNA: TGTGCCAGTAGTATTACTAGGACCCAGCCCCAGCATTTT. Amino acid sequence: CASSITRTQPQHF.

This chain connects TRBV30 to TRBJ2-4; D unresolved. CDR3 length: 12 amino acids. Germline-derived CDR1 and CDR2 are GTSNPN and SVGIG (reference sequence). V lost 2 bases, J lost 8 bases, and 10 bases lay in between. CDR3 sequence reads: CAWSTLKDIQYF. Written as DNA, the CDR3 is TGTGCCTGGAGTACCCTTAAGGACATTCAGTACTTC. Full variable domain (missing parts from reference TRBV30 and TRBJ2-4): SQTIHQWPATLVQPVGSPLSLECTVEGTSNPNLYWYRQAAGRGLQLLFYSVGIGQISSEVPQNLSASRPQDRQFILSSKKLLLSDSGFYLCAWSTLKDIQYFGAGTRLSVL.

This clonotype was observed at least ten times. The V call is TRBV4-3, the J call TRBJ1-2; D is unresolved. The V gene lost 3 bases and the J gene lost 0 bases, with 11 bases spanning the gap. The CDR3 is 15 amino acids. Germline V CDR1 and CDR2: LGHNA, YSLEER. The CDR3 DNA reads as TGCGCCAGCAGCCACTTTGGAGGCTCTAACTATGGCTACACCTTC. Its translation: CASSHFGGSNYGYTF.

This clonotype was observed many times. V usage is TRBV7-2 and J usage is TRBJ1-2, with 11 nucleotides matching TRBD1. Trimming cost V 1 base and J 0 bases; bases outside gene matches: 10. CDR1 and CDR2 (germline): SGHTA, FQGNSA. This CDR3 is built from 19 residues. In nucleotides, the CDR3 is TGTGCCAGCAGCTTAGTGTGGGACAGGGGGGTTCGTGCTAACTATGGCTACACCTTC. It codes for CASSLVWDRGVRANYGYTF.

This clonotype was seen many times. The gene calls are TRBV20-1 and TRBJ1-1, with no clear D. The CDR3 covers 13 residues. Trimming cost V 5 bases and J 1 base, with 11 bases left between them. The germline gives CDR1 DFQATT, CDR2 SNEGSKA (reference sequence). The CDR3 protein is CSAPVWGNTEAFF. CDR3 DNA sequence: TGCAGTGCTCCCGTATGGGGGAACACTGAAGCTTTCTTT.

In this sample, this clonotype turned up many times. This chain joins TRBV6-2 or TRBV6-3 and TRBJ1-1; a possible D gene is TRBD1 (5 bases). Trimming cost V 0 bases and J 1 base, with 9 bases left between them. Germline CDR1 and CDR2: MNHEY and SVGEGT. The CDR3 sequence is 15 residues long. CDR3 amino acids: CASSYSGDGNTEAFF. CDR3 bases: TGTGCCAGCAGTTACTCGGGGGACGGGAACACTGAAGCTTTCTTT.

This clonotype occurred many times. The rearrangement uses TRBV12-3 or TRBV12-4 and TRBJ1-6; 7 bases match TRBD1. The CDR3 totals 15 residues. The V gene end was trimmed by 5 bases and the J gene end by 5 bases; junction bases not matched to a gene: 6. CDR3 DNA: TGTGCCAGCAGTCCAGAGACAGGGAATAATTCACCCCTCCACTTT. The encoded protein is CASSPETGNNSPLHF.

This clonotype was counted at least ten times. The gene calls are TRBV6-2 or TRBV6-3 and TRBJ2-5, with D tentatively TRBD2 (5 bases). Trimming took off 0 bases at V and 7 bases at J, with 9 bases between the two ends. The germline gives CDR1 MNHEY, CDR2 SVGEGT. CDR3 length: 13 residues. CDR3: CASSYSEVGTQYF. The DNA of the CDR3 is TGTGCCAGCAGTTACTCGGAGGTCGGGACCCAGTACTTC.

The gene calls are TRBV5-1 and TRBJ2-6; the match to TRBD1 covers 7 bases. The germline gives CDR1 SGHRS, CDR2 YFSETQ. The CDR3 totals 17 residues. V trimming: 3 bases; J trimming: 0 bases; junction bases outside the gene matches: 6. CDR3 DNA sequence: TGCGCCAGCAGCTCTACACAGGGGTTCTCTGGGGCCAACGTCCTGACTTTC. It specifies CASSSTQGFSGANVLTF.

This clonotype was counted many times. The V call is TRBV15, the J call TRBJ2-2, with 10 bases matching TRBD2. This CDR3 has 14 amino acids. Germline V gene sequence: CDR1 LNHNV, CDR2 YYDKDF (reference sequence). The junction had 0 bases not matched to a gene; V was cut back by 8 bases and J by 0 bases. The CDR3 is CATGTSANTGELFF. CDR3 bases: TGTGCCACCGGGACTAGCGCGAACACCGGGGAGCTGTTTTTT.

This clonotype was observed at least ten times. V usage is TRBV7-2 and J usage is TRBJ1-2, with D perhaps matching TRBD1 (5 bases). CDR1 is SGHTA, CDR2 FQGNSA, per germline. Trimming removed 2 bases at V and 1 base at J, with 11 bases between. The CDR3 has 15 amino acids. The CDR3 here is CASSLWGRDNYGYTF. The CDR3 bases are TGTGCCAGCAGCTTATGGGGCAGGGATAACTATGGCTACACCTTC.

This clonotype was counted at least ten times. The chain joins TRBV5-1 to TRBJ2-3; D may match TRBD1 or TRBD2 (6 bases each). The germline CDR1 and CDR2 sequences are SGHRS and YFSETQ. Trimming shortened V by 7 bases and J by 4 bases, and 19 bases separated the two germline ends. The CDR3 length is 15 residues. CDR3 sequence reads: CASGITGAPADTQYF. DNA for the CDR3: TGCGCCAGCGGAATTACGGGGGCCCCCGCAGATACGCAGTATTTT.

Many counts were recorded for this clonotype. V is TRBV5-8 and J is TRBJ1-6; D remains unclear. The CDR3 is 16 residues long. The V end lost 1 base, the J end lost 0 bases, and 8 bases lay between the germline ends. The germline CDR1 and CDR2 sequences are SGHTS and YDEGEE. The CDR3 region is CASSLLTSSYNSPLHF. The CDR3 DNA reads TGTGCCAGCAGCTTGCTCACGAGCTCCTATAATTCACCCCTCCACTTT.

This clonotype was recorded at least ten times. The chain has TRBV25-1 and TRBJ2-7, with TRBD1 matching over 9 bases. This CDR3 has 14 amino acids. Per the germline V gene, CDR1 is MGHDK and CDR2 is SYGVNS. The V gene end was trimmed by 6 bases and the J gene end by 0 bases; junction bases not matched to a gene: 3. The CDR3 DNA reads TGTGCCAGCAGCGAACAGGGGGCCTCCTACGAGCAGTACTTC. The encoded protein is CASSEQGASYEQYF.

This clonotype was seen many times. As DNA, the CDR3 is TGCAGTGCTAGGCCGGGACTAGCGAGCTACAATGAGCAGTTCTTC. Translating it yields CSARPGLASYNEQFF. The J gene is TRBJ2-1, the V gene TRBV20-1; 10 bases agree with TRBD2. Germline V gives CDR1 DFQATT, CDR2 SNEGSKA (reference sequence). This CDR3 contains 15 residues. Losses at the gene ends were 3 bases for V and 3 bases for J; bases not matched to a gene: 5.

Ten or more counts support this clonotype. This chain uses TRBV29-1 with TRBJ1-3; D not resolved. Per the germline V gene, CDR1 is SQVTM and CDR2 is ANQGSEA. The CDR3 totals 13 residues. V lost 3 bases, J lost 7 bases, and 13 bases lay in between. CDR3 sequence reads: CSVESDQWNTIYF. The CDR3 coding sequence is TGCAGCGTTGAGTCCGACCAATGGAACACCATATATTTT.

With respect to this clonotype: One end of the junction does not line up with germline, which may come from a read error. V and J are TRBV25-1 and TRBJ2-5, with 7 bases identical to TRBD1. The germline V gene encodes CDR1 MGHDK and CDR2 SYGVNS. The CDR3 loop spans 15 amino acids. In DNA, the CDR3 is TGTGCCAGCAGTGACCTGACAGGGCACCAAGAGACCCAGCACTTC. It yields the protein CASSDLTGHQETQHF.